Shown below are 31 T cell receptor beta chains from a single sample sequenced in a study of vaccination and CD4 T cells after COVID-19. What these receptors recognize is not known. Treatment noted: roughly ten-day PBMC culture with coronavirus spike peptide pools or control peptides (ViraFEST assay). At the Johns Hopkins FTIC core, DNA taken from cultured CD4+ T cells was sequenced by way of the Oncomine TCR Beta short-read assay. TCRdb passed the PCR reads through MiXCR, listing each CDR3 protein once. In the table there are about 10,000 distinct CDR3 sequences, less than 70% of which are singletons. The sequencing input was CD4+ T cells from blood, cultured in vitro. Source of these receptors: a human donor who had recovered from COVID-19.

V and J are TRBV6-5 and TRBJ1-5; D uncertain. Trimming cost V 3 bases and J 5 bases, with 8 bases left between them. The CDR3 is 13 amino acids. Germline V gene sequence: CDR1 MNHEY, CDR2 SVGAGI. The CDR3 reads CASSYLGDQPQHF. The CDR3 coding sequence is TGTGCCAGCAGTTATCTAGGCGATCAGCCCCAGCATTTT.

The chain couples TRBV2 to TRBJ2-7, with 11 bases lining up with TRBD1. CDR3 length equals 15 residues. Germline trimming cut 5 bases from V and 2 bases from J; bases unmatched to any gene: 5. Germline-derived CDR1 and CDR2 are SNHLY and FYNNEI. The CDR3 DNA sequence: TGTGCCAGCAGTACTGGACAGGGGGCTACCTACGAGCAGTACTTC. Its translation: CASSTGQGATYEQYF.

This clonotype was detected only a few times. J is TRBJ1-2 and V is TRBV20-1; the match to TRBD1 covers 10 bases. V was pared by 5 bases and J by 2 bases, with 5 bases of the junction left unmatched. The germline V gene has CDR1 DFQATT and CDR2 SNEGSKA (reference sequence). This CDR3 is 14 amino acids long. The CDR3, as DNA: TGCAGTGCTGGATTGACAGGGGGCAACTATGGCTACACCTTC. It specifies CSAGLTGGNYGYTF.

The rearrangement links TRBV4-1 to TRBJ2-3, with 11 bases identical to TRBD2. With V trimmed by 1 base and J by 1 base, 7 bases remained unmatched. CDR3 length: 18 amino acids. Germline CDR1 MGHRA, CDR2 YSYEKL. The DNA of the CDR3 is TGCGCCAGCAGCCAAGGTATGACTAGCGGGACGGGCACAGATACGCAGTATTTT. It is translated as CASSQGMTSGTGTDTQYF.

The chain combines TRBV7-9 with TRBJ1-1; D call uncertain. Germline CDR1 reads SEHNR; CDR2 reads FQNEAQ (reference sequence). This CDR3 region has 13 residues. Trimming pared 0 bases from V and 11 bases from J, leaving 13 bases between. CDR3 amino acids: CASSLAFTFLAFF. In DNA, the CDR3 is TGTGCCAGCAGCTTAGCATTTACCTTTCTGGCTTTCTTT.

This clonotype has more than one count but fewer than ten. This rearrangement joins TRBV27 to TRBJ1-1; D ambiguous. With 2 bases removed from V and 0 bases from J, the gap between germline ends came to 10 bases. Looked up from germline, CDR1 is MNHEY and CDR2 is SMNVEV (reference sequence). The CDR3 consists of 15 residues. The CDR3 loop reads CASSLRLAVNTEAFF. CDR3 DNA sequence: TGTGCCAGCAGTTTAAGGCTGGCGGTGAACACTGAAGCTTTCTTT.

This clonotype has more than one count but fewer than ten. The chain has TRBV20-1 and TRBJ1-5, with 7 bases fitting TRBD1. The CDR3 has 12 amino acids. The junction had 4 bases not matched to a gene; V was cut back by 5 bases and J by 6 bases. Germline lookup yields CDR1 DFQATT and CDR2 SNEGSKA (reference sequence). CDR3 loop: CSASGGGQPQHF. Written as DNA, the CDR3 is TGCAGTGCTTCAGGGGGAGGTCAGCCCCAGCATTTT.

This clonotype has more than one count but fewer than ten. The V and J genes are TRBV20-1 and TRBJ2-3; 12 bases agree with TRBD1. CDR3 length: 17 amino acids. The germline V gene encodes CDR1 DFQATT and CDR2 SNEGSKA (reference sequence). V dropped 2 bases and J dropped 7; count of bases not matched to a gene: 13. CDR3 residues: CSARSMAGTGGMYTQYF. The CDR3, as DNA: TGCAGTGCTAGATCTATGGCGGGGACAGGGGGCATGTATACGCAGTATTTT.

A few counts support this clonotype. The chain carries TRBV12-3 or TRBV12-4 and TRBJ1-2; 7 bases fit TRBD1. CDR3 length: 19 amino acids. The trim removed 5 bases at V and 1 base at J, leaving 19 bases unmatched. CDR3 bases: TGTGCCAGCAGTCTCACTCCGACAGGGAGGTTCTCCGATAACTATGGCTACACCTTC. Translated, it gives CASSLTPTGRFSDNYGYTF.

The rearrangement links TRBV20-1 to TRBJ1-1, with D perhaps TRBD1 (5 bases). Trimming left V 5 bases short and J 1 base short, with 17 bases between. The CDR3 covers 15 residues. The germline V gene encodes CDR1 DFQATT and CDR2 SNEGSKA (reference sequence). CDR3 sequence (DNA): TGCAGTGCTCCCCCAAGTCCCGACAGGAACACTGAAGCTTTCTTT. Protein product: CSAPPSPDRNTEAFF.

V usage is TRBV7-3 and J usage is TRBJ1-1; D is unresolved. Trimming removed 4 bases from V and 8 bases from J, with 14 bases in between. This CDR3 comprises 13 residues. CDR1 is SGHTA and CDR2 is FQGTGA in the germline V gene. The chain's CDR3 is CASSSNGLQEAFF. DNA for the CDR3: TGTGCCAGCAGCTCTAACGGACTTCAGGAAGCTTTCTTT.

This clonotype was observed a few times. The chain is built from TRBV24-1 and TRBJ1-2; the match to TRBD1 covers 10 bases. Per germline, CDR1 KGHDR and CDR2 SFDVKD. The CDR3 has 16 residues. V dropped 4 bases and J dropped 5; count of bases not matched to a gene: 9. CDR3 loop: CATSEPPGQGRYGYTF. The CDR3, as DNA: TGTGCCACCAGTGAGCCGCCGGGACAGGGGCGGTATGGCTACACCTTC.

This clonotype was counted a few times. The rearrangement links TRBV6-4 to TRBJ1-2, with a possible D match to TRBD1 (5 bases). CDR3 size: 15 residues. V lost 6 bases to trimming and J lost 1 base, with 15 bases between them. Germline V gene data show CDR1 as MRHNA and CDR2 as SNTAGT. CDR3 sequence: CASSPLIGVNYGYTF. CDR3 coding DNA: TGTGCCAGCAGCCCCTTGATAGGGGTTAACTATGGCTACACCTTC.

The genes are TRBV27 and TRBJ1-2; 7 bases fit TRBD1. Germline V gene data show CDR1 as MNHEY and CDR2 as SMNVEV (reference sequence). V lost 7 bases to trimming and J lost 4 bases; unmatched junction nucleotides: 12. The CDR3 loop spans 15 amino acids. As DNA, the CDR3 is TGTGCCAGCACCCTCCGACAGGGCCTGGGCTATGGCTACACCTTC. Translated: CASTLRQGLGYGYTF.

V gene TRBV4-3 combines with J gene TRBJ1-5; D is ambiguous. The CDR3 spans 13 residues. Trimming took 0 bases from V and 5 from J, leaving 5 bases between them. Germline CDR1 and CDR2: LGHNA and YSLEER. The CDR3 spells CASSQEGDQPQHF. CDR3 coding DNA: TGCGCCAGCAGCCAAGAGGGAGATCAGCCCCAGCATTTT.

This clonotype showed up just once. V usage is TRBV7-2 and J usage is TRBJ2-3; tentative D call: TRBD1 (5 bases). The V and J ends lost 5 bases and 0 bases respectively, with 15 bases between them. The CDR3 is 16 residues long. CDR1 is SGHTA and CDR2 is FQGNSA in the germline V gene. The CDR3 DNA is TGTGCCAGCAGCATCCTGGGGCAGGACAGCACAGATACGCAGTATTTT. This gives the protein CASSILGQDSTDTQYF.

The J gene is TRBJ2-7, the V gene TRBV5-1; the match to TRBD1 covers 7 bases. From germline, CDR1 is SGHRS and CDR2 YFSETQ. CDR3 length: 15 residues. J gave up 6 bases and V 4 bases, and 13 bases lay outside the gene matches. The CDR3 DNA reads TGCGCCAGCAGCCCATCGGGGACAGTACTTAGCGAGCAGTACTTC. Translating gives CASSPSGTVLSEQYF. Using reference TRBV5-1 and TRBJ2-7 for the parts outside the CDR3, the full variable domain is KAGVTQTPRYLIKTRGQQVTLSCSPISGHRSVSWYQQTPGQGLQFLFEYFSETQRNKGNFPGRFSGRQFSNSRSEMNVSTLELGDSALYLCASSPSGTVLSEQYFGPGTRLTVT.

This clonotype turned up a few times. V and J are TRBV27 and TRBJ2-7, with D perhaps matching TRBD1 (5 bases). The V end was cut by 7 bases, the J end by 0 bases, with 13 bases between. Germline CDR1 and CDR2: MNHEY and SMNVEV (reference sequence). The CDR3 spans 14 residues. CDR3 protein: CASKWGRSSYEQYF. CDR3 sequence (DNA): TGTGCCAGCAAGTGGGGCAGGAGCTCCTACGAGCAGTACTTC.

The gene calls are TRBV6-4 and TRBJ2-1; TRBD2 agrees at 10 bases. The length of the CDR3 is 16 residues. V was clipped by 0 bases and J by 2 bases; unmatched bases: 1. Germline assignment: CDR1 MRHNA and CDR2 SNTAGT. The CDR3 DNA sequence: TGTGCCAGCAGTGACTCCAGCGGGGGGGCCTACAATGAGCAGTTCTTC. It translates to CASSDSSGGAYNEQFF.

This clonotype was counted only a few times. This chain uses TRBV2 with TRBJ1-2, with D possibly being TRBD1 (5 bases). The CDR3 loop spans 12 amino acids. Germline V gene lookup returns CDR1 SNHLY and CDR2 FYNNEI. V was trimmed by 6 bases and J by 8 bases, leaving 13 bases between them. The CDR3 loop reads CASRRGAGGYTF. CDR3 in DNA: TGTGCCAGCAGGAGGGGAGCGGGGGGCTACACCTTC.

This clonotype was found a few times. The chain has TRBV6-2 or TRBV6-3 and TRBJ1-1; the D gene is possibly TRBD1 (5 bases). V was trimmed by 5 bases and J by 1 base, leaving 11 bases between them. The CDR3 is made up of 14 amino acids. Germline V gives CDR1 MNHEY, CDR2 SVGEGT. In nucleotides, the CDR3 is TGTGCCAGCAGTGTAGGGACGAGGAACACTGAAGCTTTCTTT. This sequence encodes CASSVGTRNTEAFF.

The chain combines TRBV27 with TRBJ2-3; 7 bases line up with TRBD2. Germline values: CDR1 MNHEY, CDR2 SMNVEV (reference sequence). With 3 bases clipped from V and 4 bases from J, the junction kept 7 bases outside the gene matches. The CDR3 is made up of 15 amino acids. The CDR3 here is CASSFGAGAADTQYF. The DNA of the CDR3 is TGTGCCAGCAGTTTTGGGGCGGGAGCGGCAGATACGCAGTATTTT.

The genes are TRBV4-1 and TRBJ1-1, with unresolved D. The germline V gene encodes CDR1 MGHRA and CDR2 YSYEKL. CDR3 length: 14 amino acids. V lost 7 bases, J lost 1 base, and 13 bases lay in between. DNA of the CDR3: TGCGCCAGCACCTCGTGGGAGGAGAACACTGAAGCTTTCTTT. As protein: CASTSWEENTEAFF.

The chain uses TRBV2 and TRBJ1-2; D not certain. V lost 1 base and J lost 2, with 5 bases in between. CDR1 and CDR2 from the germline V gene are SNHLY and FYNNEI. The CDR3 extends over 13 amino acids. Here the CDR3 DNA reads TGTGCCAGCAGTGAAGGACACAACTATGGCTACACCTTC. Protein product: CASSEGHNYGYTF.

The chain links TRBV15 to TRBJ1-2; D may be TRBD1 (6 bases). V lost 5 bases to trimming and J lost 4 bases, with 14 bases between them. Germline V gene sequence: CDR1 LNHNV, CDR2 YYDKDF (reference sequence). This CDR3 is 14 amino acids long. DNA for the CDR3: TGTGCCACCAGCCGAACGGACAGCCCCTATGGCTACACCTTC. Protein: CATSRTDSPYGYTF.

V usage is TRBV11-1 and J usage is TRBJ2-3, with TRBD1 matching over 8 bases. After removal of 1 base from V and 4 bases from J, the junction contained 4 bases not matched to a gene. The CDR3 consists of 15 residues. Germline V CDR1 and CDR2: SGHAT, FQDESV (reference sequence). The CDR3 bases are TGTGCCAGCAGCTTAGAGGCAGGGGGCTCAGATACGCAGTATTTT. Protein sequence: CASSLEAGGSDTQYF.

The V and J genes are TRBV7-8 and TRBJ1-1; no reliable D call. Germline V CDR1 and CDR2: SGHVS, FQNEAQ. This CDR3 is 13 amino acids long. Trimming removed 1 base from V and 5 bases from J, with 8 bases in between. CDR3 sequence (DNA): TGTGCCAGCAGCTTAGGGGTGCGGACTGAAGCTTTCTTT. It is translated as CASSLGVRTEAFF. The full variable domain, completed using reference TRBV7-8 and TRBJ1-1, is GAGVSQSPRYKVAKRGQDVALRCDPISGHVSLFWYQQALGQGPEFLTYFQNEAQLDKSGLPSDRFFAERPEGSVSTLKIQRTQQEDSAVYLCASSLGVRTEAFFGQGTRLTVV.

V usage is TRBV27 and J usage is TRBJ1-5; a possible D gene is TRBD1 (5 bases). V shed 0 bases and J shed 7 bases, with 7 bases lying between them. Germline V gives CDR1 MNHEY, CDR2 SMNVEV (reference sequence). CDR3 length: 13 residues. The CDR3 DNA reads as TGTGCCAGCAGTTTATCAAACAGGCAGCCCCAGCATTTT. Translated, it gives CASSLSNRQPQHF.

The chain links TRBV27 to TRBJ2-4; D not resolved. V was cut by 6 bases and J by 0 bases, with 15 bases left in between. The CDR3 is 16 amino acids. The germline gives CDR1 MNHEY, CDR2 SMNVEV (reference sequence). This CDR3 is CASRRTASLAKNIQYF. The CDR3, as DNA: TGTGCCAGCAGACGGACGGCCTCTCTAGCCAAAAACATTCAGTACTTC.

This rearrangement joins TRBV19 to TRBJ1-1, with D maybe TRBD1 (5 bases). Per the germline V gene, CDR1 is LNHDA and CDR2 is SQIVND (reference sequence). The CDR3 contains 15 residues. Trimming removed 4 bases from V and 1 base from J, with 13 bases in between. CDR3 region: CASSRGDFRNTEAFF. CDR3 DNA: TGTGCCAGTAGTAGGGGGGATTTTCGGAACACTGAAGCTTTCTTT.

The rearrangement uses TRBV2 and TRBJ2-5; 10 positions agree with TRBD2. The length of the CDR3 is 17 residues. Per germline, CDR1 SNHLY and CDR2 FYNNEI. The J segment lost 2 bases and the V segment lost 0 bases, leaving 6 bases of the junction unmatched. The CDR3 DNA sequence: TGTGCCAGCAGTGAAGCTCCTAGCGGGAGTGGGCAAGAGACCCAGTACTTC. This codes for CASSEAPSGSGQETQYF.